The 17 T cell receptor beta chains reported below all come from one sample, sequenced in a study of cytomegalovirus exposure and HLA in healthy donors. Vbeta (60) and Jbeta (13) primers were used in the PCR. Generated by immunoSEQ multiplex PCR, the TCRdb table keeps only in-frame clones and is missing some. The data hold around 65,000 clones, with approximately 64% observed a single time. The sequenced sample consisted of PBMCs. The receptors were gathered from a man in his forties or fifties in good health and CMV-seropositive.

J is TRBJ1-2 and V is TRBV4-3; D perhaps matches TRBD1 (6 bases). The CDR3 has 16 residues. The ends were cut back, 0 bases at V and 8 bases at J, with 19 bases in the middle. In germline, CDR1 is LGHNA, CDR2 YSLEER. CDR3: CASSQEATGPWEGYTF. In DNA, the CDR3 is TGCGCCAGCAGCCAAGAAGCTACAGGGCCATGGGAAGGCTACACCTTC.

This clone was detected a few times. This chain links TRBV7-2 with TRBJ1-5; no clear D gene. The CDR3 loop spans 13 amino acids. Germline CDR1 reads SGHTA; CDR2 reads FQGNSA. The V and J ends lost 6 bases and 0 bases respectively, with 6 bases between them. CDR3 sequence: CASRRSSNQPQHF. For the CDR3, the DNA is TGTGCCAGCAGGCGAAGTAGCAATCAGCCCCAGCATTTT.

CDR3 DNA: TGTGCCAGCAGCTTGGCCGGGGAGGGTGGAGAGACCCAGTACTTC. Translated, it gives CASSLAGEGGETQYF. V is TRBV5-8 and J is TRBJ2-5; TRBD2 agrees at 7 bases. Germline assignment: CDR1 SGHTS and CDR2 YDEGEE. The CDR3 runs 15 residues. With V trimmed by 0 bases and J by 4 bases, 6 bases remained unmatched.

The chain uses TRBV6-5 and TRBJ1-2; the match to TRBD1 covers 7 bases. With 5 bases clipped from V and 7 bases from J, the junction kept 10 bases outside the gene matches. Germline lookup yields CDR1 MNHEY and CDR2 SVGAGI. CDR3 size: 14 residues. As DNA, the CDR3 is TGTGCCAGCAGTATGTTAAGGGGGCGGAGTGGCTACACCTTC. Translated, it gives CASSMLRGRSGYTF.

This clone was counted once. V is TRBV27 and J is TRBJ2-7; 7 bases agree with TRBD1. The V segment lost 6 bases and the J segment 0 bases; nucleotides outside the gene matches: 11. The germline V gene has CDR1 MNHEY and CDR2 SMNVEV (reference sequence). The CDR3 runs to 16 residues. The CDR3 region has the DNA TGTGCCAGCAGGCCTGATCCGGGACAGAGCTCCTACGAGCAGTACTTC. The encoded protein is CASRPDPGQSSYEQYF.

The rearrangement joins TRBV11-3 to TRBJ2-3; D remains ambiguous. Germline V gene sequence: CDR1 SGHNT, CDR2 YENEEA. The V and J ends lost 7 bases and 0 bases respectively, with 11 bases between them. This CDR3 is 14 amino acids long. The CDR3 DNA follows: TGTGCCAGCACCCTGACAAGCAGCACAGATACGCAGTATTTT. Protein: CASTLTSSTDTQYF.

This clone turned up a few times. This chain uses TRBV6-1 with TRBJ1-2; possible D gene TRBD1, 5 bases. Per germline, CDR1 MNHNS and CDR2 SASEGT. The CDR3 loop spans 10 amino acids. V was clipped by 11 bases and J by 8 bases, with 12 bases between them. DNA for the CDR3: TGTGCCGCCAGGGCTTACGGCTACACCTTC. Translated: CAARAYGYTF.

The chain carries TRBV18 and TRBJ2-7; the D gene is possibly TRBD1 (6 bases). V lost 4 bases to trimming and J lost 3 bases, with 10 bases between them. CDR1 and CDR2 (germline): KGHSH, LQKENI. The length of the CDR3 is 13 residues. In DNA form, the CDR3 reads TGTGCCAGCTCACGGGACACCAACTACGAGCAGTACTTC. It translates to CASSRDTNYEQYF.

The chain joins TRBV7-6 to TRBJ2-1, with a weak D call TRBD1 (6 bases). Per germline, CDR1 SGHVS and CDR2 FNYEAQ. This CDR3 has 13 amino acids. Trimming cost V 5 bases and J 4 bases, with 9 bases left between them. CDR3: CASSRDIYNEQFF. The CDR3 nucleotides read TGTGCCAGCAGCAGGGACATTTACAATGAGCAGTTCTTC.

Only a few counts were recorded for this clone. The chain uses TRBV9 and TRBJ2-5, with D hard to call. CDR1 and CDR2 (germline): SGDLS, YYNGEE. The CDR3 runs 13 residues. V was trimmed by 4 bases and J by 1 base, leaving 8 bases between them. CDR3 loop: CASSKQSQETQYF. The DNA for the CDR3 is TGTGCCAGCAGCAAACAGAGCCAAGAGACCCAGTACTTC.

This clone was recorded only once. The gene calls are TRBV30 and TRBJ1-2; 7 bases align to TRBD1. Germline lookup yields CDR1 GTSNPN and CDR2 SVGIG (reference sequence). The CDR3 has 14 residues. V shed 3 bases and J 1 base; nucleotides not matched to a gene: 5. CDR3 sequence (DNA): TGTGCCTGGAGGGTTACAGGGGTTAACTATGGCTACACCTTC. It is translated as CAWRVTGVNYGYTF.

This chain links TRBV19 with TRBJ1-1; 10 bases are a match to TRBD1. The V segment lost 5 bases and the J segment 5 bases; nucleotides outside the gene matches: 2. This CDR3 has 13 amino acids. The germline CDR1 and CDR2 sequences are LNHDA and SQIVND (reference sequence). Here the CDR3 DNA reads TGTGCCAGTAGTGACAGGGGGCAAACTGAAGCTTTCTTT. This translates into CASSDRGQTEAFF.

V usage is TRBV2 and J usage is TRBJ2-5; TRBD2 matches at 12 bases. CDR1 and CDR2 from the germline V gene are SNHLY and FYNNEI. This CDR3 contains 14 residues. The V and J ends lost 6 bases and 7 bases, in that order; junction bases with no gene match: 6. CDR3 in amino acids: CASRLAGGPGTQYF. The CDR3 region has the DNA TGTGCCAGCAGACTAGCGGGGGGCCCTGGGACCCAGTACTTC.

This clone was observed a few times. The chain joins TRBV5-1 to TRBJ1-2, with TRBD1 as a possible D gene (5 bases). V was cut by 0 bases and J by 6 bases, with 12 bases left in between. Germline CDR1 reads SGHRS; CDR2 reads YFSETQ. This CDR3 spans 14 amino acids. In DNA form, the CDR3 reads TGCGCCAGCAGCTTGGTGCTGGGAGGGGATGGCTACACCTTC. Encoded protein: CASSLVLGGDGYTF.

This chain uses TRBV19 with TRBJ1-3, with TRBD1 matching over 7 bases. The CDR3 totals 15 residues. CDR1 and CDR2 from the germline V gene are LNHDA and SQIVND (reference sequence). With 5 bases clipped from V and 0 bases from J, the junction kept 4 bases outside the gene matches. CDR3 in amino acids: CASSLGQTSGNTIYF. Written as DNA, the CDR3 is TGTGCCAGTAGTTTGGGACAGACCTCTGGAAACACCATATATTTT.

The CDR3 DNA is TGTGCCAGCAGCTTAGGTCAGTCCTGGTGGTGTAATCAGCCCCAGCATTTT. Amino acid sequence: CASSLGQSWWCNQPQHF. The chain recombines TRBV11-3 with TRBJ1-5, with D unresolved. There are 17 residues in the CDR3. Deletions cut 1 base from V and 4 bases from J, with 17 bases between. Looked up from germline, CDR1 is SGHNT and CDR2 is YENEEA.

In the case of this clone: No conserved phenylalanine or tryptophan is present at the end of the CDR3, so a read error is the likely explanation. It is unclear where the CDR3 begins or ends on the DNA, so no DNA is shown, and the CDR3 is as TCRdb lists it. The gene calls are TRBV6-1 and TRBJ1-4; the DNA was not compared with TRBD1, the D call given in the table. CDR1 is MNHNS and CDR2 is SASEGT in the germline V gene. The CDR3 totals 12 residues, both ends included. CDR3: CASSDIRDTLLL.